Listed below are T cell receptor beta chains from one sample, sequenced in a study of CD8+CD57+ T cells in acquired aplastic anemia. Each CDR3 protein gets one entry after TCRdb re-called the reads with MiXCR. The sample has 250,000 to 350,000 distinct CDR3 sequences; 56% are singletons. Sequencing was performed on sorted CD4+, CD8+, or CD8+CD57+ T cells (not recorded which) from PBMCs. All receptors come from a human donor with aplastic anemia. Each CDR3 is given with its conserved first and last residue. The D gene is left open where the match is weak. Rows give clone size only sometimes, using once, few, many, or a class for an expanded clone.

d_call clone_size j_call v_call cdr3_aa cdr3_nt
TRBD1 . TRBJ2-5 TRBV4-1 CVSTTGEETQYF TGCGTCAGCACCACAGGGGAGGAGACCCAGTACTTC
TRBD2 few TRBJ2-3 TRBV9 CASSVGAGDYTDTQYF TGTGCCAGCAGCGTAGGGGCGGGGGATTACACAGATACGCAGTATTTT
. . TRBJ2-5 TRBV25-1 CASSDSWGLRQETQYF TGTGCCAGCAGTGACTCGTGGGGGTTGCGGCAAGAGACCCAGTACTTC
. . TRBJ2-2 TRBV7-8 CASSPQPIGGGELFF TGTGCCAGCAGCCCCCAACCAATAGGGGGCGGGGAGCTGTTTTTT
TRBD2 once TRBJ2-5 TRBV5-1 CASSLSGQGLAAMGTQYF TGCGCCAGCAGCCTCTCAGGACAGGGACTAGCGGCGATGGGGACCCAGTACTTC
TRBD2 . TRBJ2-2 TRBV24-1 CATSDLNGGVNTGELFF TGTGCCACCAGTGATTTGAATGGGGGGGTGAACACCGGGGAGCTGTTTTTT
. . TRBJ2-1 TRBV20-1 CSANRGGSNEQFF TGCAGTGCTAACAGGGGGGGTAGCAATGAGCAGTTCTTC
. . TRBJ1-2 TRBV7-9 CASSSASPKVYGYTF TGTGCCAGCAGCTCGGCTTCCCCCAAGGTATATGGCTACACCTTC
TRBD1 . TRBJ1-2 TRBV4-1 CASSSRQGIFTYGYTF TGCGCCAGCAGCTCTCGACAGGGGATCTTTACCTATGGCTACACCTTC
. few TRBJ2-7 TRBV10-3 CAISYIAVGDEQYF TGTGCCATCAGTTACATTGCAGTTGGAGACGAGCAGTACTTC
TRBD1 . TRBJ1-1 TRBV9 CASSVRTGNTGAFF TGTGCCAGCAGCGTTAGGACAGGGAACACTGGGGCTTTCTTT
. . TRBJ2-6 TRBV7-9 CASSLSTGANVLTF TGTGCCAGCAGCTTAAGCACCGGGGCCAACGTCCTGACTTTC
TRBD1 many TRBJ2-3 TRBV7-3 CASSEGYRGDTQYF TGTGCCAGCAGCGAAGGATACAGGGGTGATACGCAGTATTTT
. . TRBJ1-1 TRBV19 CASMVVAGRGGAFF TGTGCCAGTATGGTGGTAGCGGGACGGGGGGGGGCTTTCTTT
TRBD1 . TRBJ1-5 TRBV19 CASSPRDRGNQPQHF TGTGCCAGTAGTCCCCGTGACAGGGGCAATCAGCCCCAGCATTTT
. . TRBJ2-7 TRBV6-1 CASSWGSSTQEQYF TGTGCCAGCAGTTGGGGGTCCTCTACGCAGGAGCAGTACTTC
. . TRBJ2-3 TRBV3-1 CASSRLGDEQYF TGTGCCAGCAGCCGATTAGGGGATGAGCAGTATTTT
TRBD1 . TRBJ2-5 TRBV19 CASSPPGGATQYF TGTGCCAGTAGTCCCCCAGGGGGCGCGACCCAGTACTTC
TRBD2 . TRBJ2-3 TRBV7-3 CASSSRTSGGTDTQYF TGTGCCAGCAGCTCCCGGACTAGCGGGGGGACAGATACGCAGTATTTT
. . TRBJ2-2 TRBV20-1 CSARAGSRTGELFF TGCAGTGCTAGAGCCGGAAGCCGTACCGGGGAGCTGTTTTTT
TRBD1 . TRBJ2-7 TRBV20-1 CSATPLAGGDEQYF TGCAGTGCTACGCCTCTGGCAGGGGGCGACGAGCAGTACTTC
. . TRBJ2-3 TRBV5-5 CASSLVTIAGGTVDTQYF TGTGCCAGCAGCTTGGTCACGATAGCAGGGGGGACCGTCGATACGCAGTATTTT
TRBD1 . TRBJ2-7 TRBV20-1 CSARGQGVIYEQYF TGCAGTGCCAGGGGACAGGGGGTTATCTACGAGCAGTACTTC
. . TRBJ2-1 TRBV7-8 CASSLAFGYSYNEQFF TGTGCCAGCAGCTTAGCGTTCGGTTACTCCTACAATGAGCAGTTCTTC
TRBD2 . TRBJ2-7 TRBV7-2 CASSQLAGGSEQYF TGTGCCAGCAGTCAGCTAGCGGGAGGAAGCGAGCAGTACTTC
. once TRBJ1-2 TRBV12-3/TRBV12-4 CASTELGQTNYGYTF TGTGCCAGCACCGAATTAGGACAGACTAACTATGGCTACACCTTC
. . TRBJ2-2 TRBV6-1 CASSQNGGSTGELFF TGTGCCAGCAGTCAAAATGGGGGAAGCACCGGGGAGCTGTTTTTT
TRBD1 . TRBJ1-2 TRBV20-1 CSAPTGEGRSYGYTF TGCAGTGCTCCGACAGGGGAAGGCCGATCCTATGGCTACACCTTC
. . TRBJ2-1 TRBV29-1 CSVEGDSNEQFF TGCAGCGTTGAAGGGGACTCCAATGAGCAGTTCTTC
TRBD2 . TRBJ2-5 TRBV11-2 CASSLEAGGLQTQYF TGTGCCAGCAGCTTAGAAGCGGGGGGCCTCCAGACCCAGTACTTC
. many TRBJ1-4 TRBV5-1 CASSLEGRTTNEKLFF TGCGCCAGCAGCTTGGAGGGAAGGACAACTAATGAAAAACTGTTTTTT
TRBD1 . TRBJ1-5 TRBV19 CASSLQGAQPQHF TGTGCCAGTAGTTTACAGGGGGCTCAGCCCCAGCATTTT
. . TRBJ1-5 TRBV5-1 CATLLQDPDQPQHF TGCGCCACCCTTCTCCAGGACCCAGATCAGCCCCAGCATTTT
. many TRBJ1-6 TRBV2 CASSRGLERSPLHF TGTGCCAGCAGTAGAGGGCTAGAGAGGTCACCCCTCCACTTT
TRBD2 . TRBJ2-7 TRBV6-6 CASGVRELYF TGTGCCAGCGGGGTGCGGGAGCTGTACTTC
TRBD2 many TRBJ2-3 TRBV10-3 CAIRLAGRTDTQYF TGTGCCATCAGGCTAGCGGGAAGAACAGATACGCAGTATTTT
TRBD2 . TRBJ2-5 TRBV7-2 CASSSGGTPQETQYF TGTGCTAGCAGCTCCGGGGGGACCCCACAAGAGACCCAGTACTTC
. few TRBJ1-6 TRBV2 CASSEDTWGTPLHF TGTGCCAGCAGCGAGGACACCTGGGGGACACCCCTCCACTTT
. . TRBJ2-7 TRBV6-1 CASSYAQGTGEQYF TGTGCCAGCAGTTACGCCCAGGGGACGGGGGAGCAGTACTTC